The clone carrying this TCR beta chain is a singleton in its sample. This CDR3 region has 12 residues. CDR1 and CDR2 from the germline V gene are MNHEY and SVGAGI. The V gene end was trimmed by 4 bases and the J gene end by 8 bases; junction bases not matched to a gene: 3. The sample is drawn from a study of CD8+ T cells in alopecia areata. RNA extraction and reverse transcription yielded cDNA as sequencing template. Only in-frame clones appear in the TCRdb table, and some are missing; sequencing was by immunoSEQ multiplex PCR. The data show roughly 250,000 clones, with about two thirds seen just once and more than 0.95% held by the top ten. Both peripheral blood and punch biopsies of lesional scalp skin were obtained from patients who had alopecia areata.

Here the sequenced sample was CD4+ T cells sorted from blood, taken at week 0. This TCR derives from a human donor with alopecia areata. V gene TRBV6-5 combines with J gene TRBJ1-2, with 8 bases lining up with TRBD1. The CDR3: CASSFTGGGYTF. CDR3 in DNA: TGTGCCAGCAGTTTTACAGGGGGAGGCTACACCTTC.